This section outlines one T cell receptor beta chain sequence together with its context. This entry is derived from a study of CD8+CD57+ T cells in acquired aplastic anemia. The authors sequenced patients whose flow cytometry had shown CD8+CD57+ cell expansion. The germline CDR1 and CDR2 sequences are SGHVS and FNYEAQ. This CDR3 region has 14 residues. V was clipped by 5 bases and J by 3 bases, with 14 bases between them. Genomic DNA was employed as the template in profiling TCR beta VDJ and CDR3. MiXCR was run by TCRdb on the reads, yielding one entry per CDR3 protein. The table has around 190,000 distinct CDR3 sequences, less than 50% seen once; the top ten hold approximately 12%.

J is TRBJ2-7 and V is TRBV7-6, with unresolved D. The sequence derives from a human donor with aplastic anemia. Sequencing was carried out using sorted CD4+, CD8+, or CD8+CD57+ T cells (not recorded which) from PBMCs. CDR3 coding DNA: TGTGCCAGCAGCCCTGACGGAGTGGTCTACGAGCAGTACTTC. Translation: CASSPDGVVYEQYF.